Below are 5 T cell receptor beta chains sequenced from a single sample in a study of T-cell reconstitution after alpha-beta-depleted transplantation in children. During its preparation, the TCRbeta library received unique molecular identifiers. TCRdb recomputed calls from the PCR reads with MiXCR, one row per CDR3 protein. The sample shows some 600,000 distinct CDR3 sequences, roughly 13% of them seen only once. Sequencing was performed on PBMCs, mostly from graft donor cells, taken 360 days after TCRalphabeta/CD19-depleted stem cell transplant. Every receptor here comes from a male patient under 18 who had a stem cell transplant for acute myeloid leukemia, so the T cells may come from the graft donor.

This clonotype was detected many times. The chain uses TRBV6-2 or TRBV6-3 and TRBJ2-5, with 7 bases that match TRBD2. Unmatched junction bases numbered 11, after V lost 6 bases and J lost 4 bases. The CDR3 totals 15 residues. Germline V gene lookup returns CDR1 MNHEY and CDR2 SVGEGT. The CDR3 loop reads CASRPSSGVGETQYF. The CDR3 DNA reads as TGTGCCAGCAGGCCTTCTAGCGGCGTAGGAGAGACCCAGTACTTC.

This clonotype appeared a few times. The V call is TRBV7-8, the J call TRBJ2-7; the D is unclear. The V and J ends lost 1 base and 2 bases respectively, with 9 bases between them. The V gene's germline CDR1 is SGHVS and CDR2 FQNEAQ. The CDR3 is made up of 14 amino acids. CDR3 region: CASSLDLRPYEQYF. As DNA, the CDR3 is TGTGCCAGCAGCTTAGACCTGCGCCCCTACGAGCAGTACTTC.

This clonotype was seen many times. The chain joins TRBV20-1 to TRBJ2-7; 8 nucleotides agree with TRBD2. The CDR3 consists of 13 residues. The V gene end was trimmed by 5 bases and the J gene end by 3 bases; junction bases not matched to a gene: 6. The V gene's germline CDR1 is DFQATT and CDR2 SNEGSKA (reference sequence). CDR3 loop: CSASLAGGYEQYF. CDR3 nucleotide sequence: TGCAGTGCTTCTCTAGCGGGCGGCTACGAGCAGTACTTC.

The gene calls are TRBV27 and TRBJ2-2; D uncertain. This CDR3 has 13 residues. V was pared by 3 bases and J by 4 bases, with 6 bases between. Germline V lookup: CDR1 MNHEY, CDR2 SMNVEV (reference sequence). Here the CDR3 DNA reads TGTGCCAGCAGTTTTCAGTTCACCGGGGAGCTGTTTTTT. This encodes CASSFQFTGELFF.

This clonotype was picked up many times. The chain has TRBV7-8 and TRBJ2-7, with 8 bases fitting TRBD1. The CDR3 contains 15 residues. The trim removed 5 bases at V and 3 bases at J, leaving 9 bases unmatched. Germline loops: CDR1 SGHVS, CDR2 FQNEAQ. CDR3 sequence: CASSDSTGVGYEQYF. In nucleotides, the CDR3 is TGTGCCAGCAGCGACTCGACAGGGGTAGGCTACGAGCAGTACTTC.